Here is one T cell receptor (beta chain) with its context. Antigen: not known. Amplification yielded TCR beta CDR3 regions, with RNA transcripts as the source. A set of HTBI primers served as the primers for a first-round RT-PCR of the TCR CDR3. Via MiXCR, TCRdb re-called the multiplex PCR reads, giving one row per CDR3 protein. The sample shows around 430,000 distinct CDR3 sequences, just under 15% of them seen only once. The CDR3 consists of 11 residues. The germline gives CDR1 MNHNS, CDR2 SASEGT. V lost 10 bases to trimming and J lost 6 bases; unmatched junction nucleotides: 6. This sample is drawn from a study of T cells in Graves' hyperthyroidism and ophthalmopathy. The wider study: Specimen type is peripheral blood, collected at initial diagnosis prior to any treatment.

Study outcomes and limitations: From stable hyperthyroidism, ophthalmopathy was separated by a 13 V-J model.

Exclusion of patients followed from uncontrolled infection, other autoimmune disease, pregnancy or lactation. What was sequenced was blood. The chain is built from TRBV6-1 and TRBJ2-7; 7 nucleotides agree with TRBD1. The origin of this receptor is a woman in her twenties or thirties with Graves' hyperthyroidism. In nucleotides, the CDR3 is TGTGCCACCGAACGGACAGGCGAGCAGTACTTC. It encodes CATERTGEQYF.